Below, 11 T cell receptor beta chains from the same sample are listed, as sequenced in a study of blood T cell repertoires in COVID-19. Here immunoSEQ multiplex PCR was the method, and the copy in TCRdb shows in-frame clones only, minus some. The data hold approximately 380,000 clones, with 80% to 95% observed a single time. Sample: PBMCs or T cells enriched from blood (not recorded which). All receptors come from a woman aged 40 to 50 who had been exposed to COVID-19.

This chain connects TRBV28 to TRBJ1-2, with D unresolved. Deletions cut 1 base from V and 4 bases from J, with 4 bases between. CDR3 length equals 12 residues. Germline CDR1 MDHEN, CDR2 SYDVKM. Written as DNA, the CDR3 is TGTGCCAGCAGTTTATTGGCCTATGGCTACACCTTC. Protein sequence: CASSLLAYGYTF.

The V and J genes are TRBV4-1 and TRBJ1-6; the D is unclear. The CDR3 runs 17 residues. Between the trimmed V and J ends, which lost 4 bases and 3 bases, there was a span of 16 bases. Germline V CDR1 and CDR2: MGHRA, YSYEKL. The CDR3: CASSLRRRMIYNSPLHF. The CDR3 bases are TGCGCCAGCAGCCTGAGGAGAAGGATGATCTATAATTCACCCCTCCACTTT.

V usage is TRBV27 and J usage is TRBJ2-4; D possibly corresponds to TRBD2 (5 bases). Germline loops: CDR1 MNHEY, CDR2 SMNVEV (reference sequence). Trimming stripped 0 bases from V and 9 bases from J, with 9 bases between. This CDR3 region has 13 residues. The CDR3 DNA reads TGTGCCAGCAGTTTATCTAGACTAACCATTCAGTACTTC. Translation: CASSLSRLTIQYF.

The rearrangement uses TRBV19 and TRBJ2-2, with TRBD2 matching over 7 bases. The V and J ends lost 6 bases and 7 bases, in that order; junction bases with no gene match: 5. The CDR3 runs 13 residues. Germline V CDR1 and CDR2: LNHDA, SQIVND (reference sequence). The CDR3 region has the DNA TGTGCCAGTAGCCCACGGGGGGACGGGGAGCTGTTTTTT. Encoded protein: CASSPRGDGELFF.

The chain employs TRBV6-5 and TRBJ1-1, with D maybe TRBD1 (5 bases). Trimming removed 1 base from V and 2 bases from J, with 11 bases in between. Per germline, CDR1 MNHEY and CDR2 SVGAGI. The CDR3 has 15 amino acids. The CDR3 bases are TGTGCCAGCAGTTACTGGGGAGGGGAAAACACTGAAGCTTTCTTT. This translates into CASSYWGGENTEAFF.

J is TRBJ1-2 and V is TRBV2; 9 nucleotides line up with TRBD1. The CDR3 runs to 15 residues. V lost 7 bases and J lost 4; bases outside the gene matches: 10. Germline values: CDR1 SNHLY, CDR2 FYNNEI. The CDR3 spells CASIRSGTGSYGYTF. CDR3 DNA sequence: TGTGCCAGCATCCGATCCGGGACAGGGAGCTATGGCTACACCTTC.

The sample holds one count of this clone. The sample has other DNA sequences that encode this CDR3 too. This sequence joins TRBV10-2 and TRBJ1-2; possibly TRBD1 for D (5 bases). Per germline, CDR1 WSHSY and CDR2 SAAADI. Trimming removed 2 bases from V and 4 bases from J, with 5 bases in between. CDR3 length: 12 residues. The CDR3 bases are TGCGCCAGCAGTGAGAGGGGCTATGGCTACACCTTC. Translating it yields CASSERGYGYTF.

V gene TRBV5-1 combines with J gene TRBJ1-4; maybe TRBD1 (5 bases). The germline gives CDR1 SGHRS, CDR2 YFSETQ. This CDR3 contains 15 residues. The ends were cut back, 0 bases at V and 5 bases at J, with 11 bases in the middle. The CDR3 coding sequence is TGCGCCAGCAGCTTGGTCGACAGATCAAATGAAAAACTGTTTTTT. Its protein product is CASSLVDRSNEKLFF.

V and J are TRBV11-2 and TRBJ2-2; D ambiguous. The CDR3 is made up of 12 amino acids. Trimming left V 5 bases short and J 5 bases short, with 6 bases between. Germline loops: CDR1 SGHAT, CDR2 FQNNGV. The CDR3 region has the DNA TGTGCCAGCAGCCAACAAACCGGGGAGCTGTTTTTT. Amino acid sequence: CASSQQTGELFF.

V usage is TRBV20-1 and J usage is TRBJ2-5; D possibly corresponds to TRBD2 (5 bases). The V end lost 1 base, the J end lost 5 bases, and 5 bases lay between the germline ends. Germline V gives CDR1 DFQATT, CDR2 SNEGSKA (reference sequence). This CDR3 contains 11 residues. This chain's CDR3 is CSARAGETQYF. The CDR3 bases are TGCAGTGCTAGAGCGGGGGAGACCCAGTACTTC.

Only a few counts were recorded for this clone. CDR3 in amino acids: CASSLEGSGKTGELFF. The CDR3 DNA reads TGTGCCAGCAGCTTAGAGGGGAGCGGGAAGACCGGGGAGCTGTTTTTT. V usage is TRBV7-6 and J usage is TRBJ2-2; 7 bases map to TRBD2. Germline V lookup: CDR1 SGHVS, CDR2 FNYEAQ. This CDR3 contains 16 residues. Germline trimming cut 1 base from V and 5 bases from J; bases unmatched to any gene: 7.